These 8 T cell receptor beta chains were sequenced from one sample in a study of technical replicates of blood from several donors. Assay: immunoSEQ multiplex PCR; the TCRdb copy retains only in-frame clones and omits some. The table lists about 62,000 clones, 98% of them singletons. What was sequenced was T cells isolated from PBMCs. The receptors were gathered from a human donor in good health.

CDR3 sequence: CASSQLPGQGKGSYEQYF. Written as DNA, the CDR3 is TGCGCCAGCAGCCAACTCCCGGGACAGGGTAAAGGCTCCTACGAGCAGTACTTC. The genes are TRBV4-1 and TRBJ2-7; 9 bases agree with TRBD1. The germline V gene encodes CDR1 MGHRA and CDR2 YSYEKL. J lost 0 bases, V lost 2 bases, and 11 bases had no gene match. The length of the CDR3 is 18 residues.

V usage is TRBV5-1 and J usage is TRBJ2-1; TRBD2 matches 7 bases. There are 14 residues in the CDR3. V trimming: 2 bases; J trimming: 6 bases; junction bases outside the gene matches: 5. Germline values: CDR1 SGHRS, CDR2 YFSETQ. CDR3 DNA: TGCGCCAGCAGCTTTGCGGGAGTAGGCAATGAGCAGTTCTTC. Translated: CASSFAGVGNEQFF.

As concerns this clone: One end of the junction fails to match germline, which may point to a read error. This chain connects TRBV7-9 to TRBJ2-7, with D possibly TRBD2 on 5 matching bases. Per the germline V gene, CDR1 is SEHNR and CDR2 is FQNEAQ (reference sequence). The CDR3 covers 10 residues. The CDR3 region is CASSQKRLGF. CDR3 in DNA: TGTGCCAGCAGCCAAAAGCGGTTAGGATTC.

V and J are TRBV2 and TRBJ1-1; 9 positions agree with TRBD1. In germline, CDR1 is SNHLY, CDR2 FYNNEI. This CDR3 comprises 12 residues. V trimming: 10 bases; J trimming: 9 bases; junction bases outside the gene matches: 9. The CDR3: CATRQGGGQAFF. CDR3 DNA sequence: TGTGCCACAAGACAGGGGGGGGGCCAAGCTTTCTTT.

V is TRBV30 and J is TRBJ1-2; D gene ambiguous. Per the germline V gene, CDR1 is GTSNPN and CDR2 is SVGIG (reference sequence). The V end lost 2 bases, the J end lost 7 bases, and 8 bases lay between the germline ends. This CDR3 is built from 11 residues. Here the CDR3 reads CAWSFEGGYTF. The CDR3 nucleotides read TGTGCCTGGAGTTTCGAGGGTGGCTACACCTTC.

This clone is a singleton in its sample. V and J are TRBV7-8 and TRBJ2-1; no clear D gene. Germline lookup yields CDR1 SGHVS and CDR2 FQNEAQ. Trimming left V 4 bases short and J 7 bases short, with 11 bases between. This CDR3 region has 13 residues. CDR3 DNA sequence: TGTGCCAGCAGCTCGAGACTGCCTAATGAGCAGTTCTTC. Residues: CASSSRLPNEQFF. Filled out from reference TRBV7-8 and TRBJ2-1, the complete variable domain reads GAGVSQSPRYKVAKRGQDVALRCDPISGHVSLFWYQQALGQGPEFLTYFQNEAQLDKSGLPSDRFFAERPEGSVSTLKIQRTQQEDSAVYLCASSSRLPNEQFFGPGTRLTVL.

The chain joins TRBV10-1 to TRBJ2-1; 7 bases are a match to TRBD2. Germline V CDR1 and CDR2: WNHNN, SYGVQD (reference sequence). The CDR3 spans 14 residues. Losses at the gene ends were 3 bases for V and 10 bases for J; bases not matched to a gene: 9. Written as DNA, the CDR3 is TGCGCCAGCAGTGATGGACTAGAATCCGCGGAGCAGTTCTTC. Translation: CASSDGLESAEQFF.

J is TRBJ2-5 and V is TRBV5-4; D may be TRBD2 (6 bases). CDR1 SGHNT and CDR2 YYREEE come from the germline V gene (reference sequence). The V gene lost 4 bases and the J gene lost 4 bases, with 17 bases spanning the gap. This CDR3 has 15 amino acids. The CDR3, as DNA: TGTGCCAGCAGCCCCCAGGCGGGGATTGCAGAGACCCAGTACTTC. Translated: CASSPQAGIAETQYF.